This T cell receptor beta chain was identified during a study of blood T cell repertoires in COVID-19 (dated by TCRdb to 2020 to 2022). Background on the whole study: Collaborator samples came from the United States, Italy and Spain and covered acute and convalescent phases of COVID-19. The prospective study material was composed of cDNA or gDNA derived from T cells, B-cell-depleted T cells, or PBMCs. Sample metadata almost always included a de-identified subject ID, COVID-19 status, age in years and sex. Subjects who had been exposed to COVID-19, were actively infected with it, or had recovered from it provided the deeply sampled blood TCRbeta repertoires that made up the dataset. The repertoires were released in a freely available public database meant as a resource for research on the immune response to SARS-CoV-2. Samples came from the ongoing ImmuneRACE study (first 160 participants) plus 1,254 subjects from 6 global collaborators. Where HLA class I and class II types were available, the types were taken from metadata supplied by the sample provider, not from assay-based typing.

On the study overall, not on this receptor specifically: The amount of clinical and demographic metadata varied by source and participant and was provided uncurated.

Whole blood was collected in K2EDTA tubes by collaborating institutions according to the institutions' own protocols. For TCRbeta analysis, collaborators shipped samples as frozen whole blood, isolated PBMCs, or DNA extracted from either of those sample types. The immunoSEQ Assay, a bias-controlled multiplex PCR, was used to amplify TCRbeta CDR3 regions from genomic DNA. The authors' pipeline ran thus. The number of nucleated cells in each sample was estimated by amplification of reference gene primers within the assay. To quantify the absolute abundance of each unique TCRbeta CDR3 rearrangement, sequence reads were collapsed and filtered. For each sample, productive Simpson clonality was calculated by taking the square root of Simpson's diversity index across productive rearrangements. Entries here come from immuneACCESS through TCRdb and include only in-frame sequences with V and J called. Some clones fail to appear in such tables; in the studies checked, an unresolved V gene covers under half of the shortfall, and the cause of the remainder is unknown. Clone size and the V and J calls come from that table; the DNA yielded D and trimming. This sample is represented by about 190,000 clones; roughly 73% of them were singletons. The ten top clones hold about 2.8% of the sample.

The CDR3 numbers 13 residues from cysteine through phenylalanine. Solely the CDR3 DNA is kept, with 39 bases framed from the first base. Trimming takes 7 bases from V and 1 base from J, and the germline ends sit 10 bases apart. From a lookup of the germline V gene, CDR1 and CDR2 are SNHLY and FYNNEI. A note on this clone: Its recognized antigen is unknown. Base qualities are not recorded, but no much larger clone differs from it by a single base.

The TCR comes from a woman of 80 years or more with active or convalescent COVID-19. Source material: peripheral blood. The rearranged segments are TRBV2 and TRBJ1-1; a tentative D match to TRBD1 spans 6 bases. The bases read TGTGCCAGCACCGGCAGGGGGAACACTGAAGCTTTCTTT. This codes for CASTGRGNTEAFF.